The TCR beta chain described here comes from a study of T cell repertoires in cytomegalovirus infection. This clonotype was counted between two and nine times. Its antigen is unidentified. A single record per CDR3 protein comes from TCRdb applying MiXCR to the reads. This table has 650,000 to 900,000 distinct CDR3 sequences, roughly 33% appearing once. The germline gives CDR1 MNHNY, CDR2 SVGAGI (reference sequence). This CDR3 is built from 14 residues. Trimming removed 0 bases at V and 3 bases at J, with 8 bases between. The chain recombines TRBV6-6 with TRBJ1-1, with a weak D call TRBD1 (5 bases). The origin of this receptor is a human donor in good health (CMV status not recorded). Some clones in this sample may be carry-over from other donors' samples. The sequencing here drew on cultured CD8+ T cells from PBMCs, taken from culture after CMV antigen stimulation. Here the CDR3 reads CASSYSTGDTEAFF. The DNA for the CDR3 is TGTGCCAGCAGTTACTCGACGGGGGACACTGAAGCTTTCTTT.